Listed here are 6 T cell receptor beta chains from one sample, sequenced in a study of blood T cell repertoires in COVID-19. The repertoire was sequenced with immunoSEQ multiplex PCR; TCRdb's copy has only in-frame clones and lacks some. The sample shows approximately 200,000 clones, more than 70% of them seen only once. Sequencing input: peripheral blood. Every receptor here comes from a woman aged 25-40 years with acute or convalescent COVID-19.

The rearrangement links TRBV18 to TRBJ2-5, with a tentative D call TRBD2 (5 bases). V was trimmed by 8 bases and J by 2 bases, leaving 9 bases between them. The CDR3 runs to 12 residues. Germline CDR1 is KGHSH and CDR2 is LQKENI. The CDR3 DNA follows: TGTGCCAGCGGGAGAGGTCAAGAGACCCAGTACTTC. Translation: CASGRGQETQYF.

The chain employs TRBV3-1 (or the pseudogene TRBV3-2) and TRBJ2-3; no clear D gene. The V end lost 7 bases, the J end lost 2 bases, and 7 bases lay between the germline ends. The CDR3 covers 12 residues. The V gene's germline CDR1 is LGHDT and CDR2 YNNKEL (reference sequence). CDR3 coding DNA: TGTGCCAGCACGAGCACCACAGATACGCAGTATTTT. Its protein is CASTSTTDTQYF.

The chain recombines TRBV5-1 with TRBJ2-7; the match to TRBD1 covers 10 bases. The germline V gene has CDR1 SGHRS and CDR2 YFSETQ. The CDR3 length is 14 residues. V lost 4 bases and J lost 4; bases outside the gene matches: 5. As DNA, the CDR3 is TGCGCCAGCAGCCAACGGGACAGGGGATACGAGCAGTACTTC. Its protein product is CASSQRDRGYEQYF. Together with reference TRBV5-1 and TRBJ2-7, the CDR3 gives the full variable domain: KAGVTQTPRYLIKTRGQQVTLSCSPISGHRSVSWYQQTPGQGLQFLFEYFSETQRNKGNFPGRFSGRQFSNSRSEMNVSTLELGDSALYLCASSQRDRGYEQYFGPGTRLTVT.

The chain uses TRBV7-9 and TRBJ2-7; 14 bases fit TRBD2. This CDR3 contains 17 residues. Looked up from germline, CDR1 is SEHNR and CDR2 is FQNEAQ (reference sequence). J gave up 3 bases and V 1 base, and 5 bases lay outside the gene matches. This CDR3 is CASSLGTGLAGGYEQYF. CDR3 DNA: TGTGCCAGCAGCTTAGGGACTGGACTAGCGGGAGGCTACGAGCAGTACTTC.

This chain joins TRBV9 and TRBJ2-1, with D possibly being TRBD2 (5 bases). Per the germline V gene, CDR1 is SGDLS and CDR2 is YYNGEE. Trimming removed 0 bases at V and 2 bases at J, with 12 bases between. CDR3 length: 16 residues. The CDR3 DNA sequence: TGTGCCAGCAGCGTAGCTACGGGGATGACCTACAATGAGCAGTTCTTC. It specifies CASSVATGMTYNEQFF.

This sequence joins TRBV28 and TRBJ1-1, with D maybe TRBD1 (6 bases). Germline loops: CDR1 MDHEN, CDR2 SYDVKM. The V end was cut by 10 bases, the J end by 4 bases, with 16 bases between. The CDR3 is 13 residues long. CDR3 bases: TGTGCCATCGTAAGGGGGGGGAGCACTGAAGCTTTCTTT. It is translated as CAIVRGGSTEAFF.